This is a list of T cell receptor beta chains from one sample in a study of blood T cells in healthy people across ages. TCRdb re-analysed the 5' RACE reads in MiXCR, keeping a single row per CDR3 protein. The data show approximately 800,000 distinct CDR3 sequences, 20% to 25% seen once. This sample also belongs to another study, concerning T cells of mothers and their children.

The sample was blood. These receptors were obtained from a boy between 10 and 17 years old in good health. The CDR3 runs from the conserved cysteine through the conserved F or W. A D gene is named only where the DNA matches it firmly. Rows give clone size only sometimes, using once, few, many, or a class for an expanded clone.

V	J	D	size	DNA	CDR3
TRBV29-1	TRBJ2-7	TRBD1	many	TGCAGCGTCGGACAGGGCGACGAGCAGTACTTC	CSVGQGDEQYF
TRBV12-5	TRBJ1-2	TRBD1	NA	TGTGCTAGTGGTTTGGTACTTGGACAGGGGGAGAACTATGGCTACACCTTC	CASGLVLGQGENYGYTF
TRBV29-1	TRBJ2-7	TRBD2	NA	TGCAGCGTGAGACTAGCGGGGGACTACGAGCAGTACTTC	CSVRLAGDYEQYF
TRBV7-9	TRBJ1-5	NA	few	TGTGCCAGCAGCTTATCGGACGGGGGCAATCAGCCCCAGCATTTT	CASSLSDGGNQPQHF
TRBV29-1	TRBJ2-1	NA	few	TGCAGCGCGGAGGGGGCGAGTGATGAGCAGTTCTTC	CSAEGASDEQFF
TRBV21-1	TRBJ2-7	NA	few	TGTGCCAGCAGGTTGGAAGGGCGAGACGTAGAGCAGTACTTC	CASRLEGRDVEQYF
TRBV4-1	TRBJ2-7	NA	few	TGCGCCAGCAGCCAAGGGTTCGGAGGTTACGAGCAGTACTTC	CASSQGFGGYEQYF
TRBV7-9	TRBJ1-5	NA	few	TGTGCCAGCAGCCCAGGTGCTACATACTATAGCAATCAGCCCCAGCATTTT	CASSPGATYYSNQPQHF
TRBV5-6	TRBJ2-1	NA	NA	TGTGCCAGCAGCCCTGGACAGAATGAGCAGTTCTTC	CASSPGQNEQFF
TRBV2	TRBJ1-2	TRBD1	few	TGTGCCAGCAGACCCCCAGGGGGGAACTATGGCTACACCTTC	CASRPPGGNYGYTF